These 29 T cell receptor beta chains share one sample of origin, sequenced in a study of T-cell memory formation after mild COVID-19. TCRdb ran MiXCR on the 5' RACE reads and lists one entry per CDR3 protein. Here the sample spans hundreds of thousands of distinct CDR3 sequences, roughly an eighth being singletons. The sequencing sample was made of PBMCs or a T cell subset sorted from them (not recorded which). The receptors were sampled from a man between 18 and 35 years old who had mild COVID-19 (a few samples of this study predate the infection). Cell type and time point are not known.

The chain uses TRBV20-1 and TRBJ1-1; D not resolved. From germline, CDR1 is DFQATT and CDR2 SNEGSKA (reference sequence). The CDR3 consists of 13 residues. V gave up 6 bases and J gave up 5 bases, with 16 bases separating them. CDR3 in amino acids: CSAGGYRRTEAFF. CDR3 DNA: TGCAGTGCAGGAGGTTACCGAAGAACTGAAGCTTTCTTT.

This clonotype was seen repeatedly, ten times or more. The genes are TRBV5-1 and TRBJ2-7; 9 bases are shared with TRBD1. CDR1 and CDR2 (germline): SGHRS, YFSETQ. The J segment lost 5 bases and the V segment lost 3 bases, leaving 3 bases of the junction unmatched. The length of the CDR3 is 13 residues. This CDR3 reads CASSWDRVNEQYV. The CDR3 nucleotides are TGCGCCAGCAGCTGGGACAGGGTCAACGAGCAGTACGTC.

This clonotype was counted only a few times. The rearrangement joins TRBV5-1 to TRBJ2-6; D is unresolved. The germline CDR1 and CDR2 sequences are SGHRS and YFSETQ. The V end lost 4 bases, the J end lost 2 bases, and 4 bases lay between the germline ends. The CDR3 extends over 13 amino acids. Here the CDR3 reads CASSRPGANVLTF. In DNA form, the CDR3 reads TGCGCCAGCAGCCGTCCTGGGGCCAACGTCCTGACTTTC.

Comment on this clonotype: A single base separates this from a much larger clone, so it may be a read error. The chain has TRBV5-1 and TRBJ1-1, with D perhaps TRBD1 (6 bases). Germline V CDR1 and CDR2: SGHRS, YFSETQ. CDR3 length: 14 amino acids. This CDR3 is CVSSPGVVGTEAFF. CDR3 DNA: TGCGTCAGCAGCCCAGGGGTCGTCGGCACTGAAGCTTTCTTT.

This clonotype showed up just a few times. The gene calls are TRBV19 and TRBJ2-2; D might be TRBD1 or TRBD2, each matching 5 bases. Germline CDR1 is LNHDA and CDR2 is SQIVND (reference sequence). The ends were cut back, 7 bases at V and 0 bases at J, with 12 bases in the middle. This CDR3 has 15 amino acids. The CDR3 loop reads CASTTGTANTGELFF. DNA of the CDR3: TGTGCCAGTACTACCGGGACCGCGAACACCGGGGAGCTGTTTTTT.

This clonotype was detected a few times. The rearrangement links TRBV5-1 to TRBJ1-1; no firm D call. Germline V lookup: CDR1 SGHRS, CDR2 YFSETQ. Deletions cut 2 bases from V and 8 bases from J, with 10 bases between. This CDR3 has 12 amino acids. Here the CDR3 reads CASSLPGSEAFF. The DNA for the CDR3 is TGCGCCAGCAGCTTACCGGGATCGGAAGCTTTCTTT.

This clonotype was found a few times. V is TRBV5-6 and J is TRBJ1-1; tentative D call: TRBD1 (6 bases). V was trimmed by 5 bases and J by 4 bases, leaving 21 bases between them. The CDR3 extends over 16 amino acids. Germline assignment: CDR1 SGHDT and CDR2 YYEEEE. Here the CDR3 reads CASRYGGPIRITEAFF. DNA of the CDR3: TGTGCCAGCAGATACGGGGGCCCTATAAGGATCACTGAAGCTTTCTTT.

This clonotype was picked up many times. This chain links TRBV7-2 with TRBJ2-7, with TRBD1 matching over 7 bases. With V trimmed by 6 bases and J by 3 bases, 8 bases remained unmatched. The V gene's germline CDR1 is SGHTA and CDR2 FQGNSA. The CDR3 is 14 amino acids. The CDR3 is CASREGTVGYEQYF. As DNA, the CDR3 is TGTGCCAGCAGAGAAGGGACAGTCGGCTACGAGCAGTACTTC.

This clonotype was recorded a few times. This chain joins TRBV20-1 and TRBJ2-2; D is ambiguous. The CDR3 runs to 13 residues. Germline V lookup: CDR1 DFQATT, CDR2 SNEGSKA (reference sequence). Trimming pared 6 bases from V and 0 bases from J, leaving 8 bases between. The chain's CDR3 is CSASAANTGELFF. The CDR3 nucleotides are TGCAGTGCGAGCGCCGCGAACACCGGGGAGCTGTTTTTT.

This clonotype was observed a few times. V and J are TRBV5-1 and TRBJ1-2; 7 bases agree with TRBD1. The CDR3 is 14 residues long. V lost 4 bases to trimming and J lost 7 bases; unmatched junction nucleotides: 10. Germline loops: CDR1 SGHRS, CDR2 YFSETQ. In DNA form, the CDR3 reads TGCGCCAGCAGCCTGGTGAGGGGGCAACTTGGCTACACCTTC. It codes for CASSLVRGQLGYTF.

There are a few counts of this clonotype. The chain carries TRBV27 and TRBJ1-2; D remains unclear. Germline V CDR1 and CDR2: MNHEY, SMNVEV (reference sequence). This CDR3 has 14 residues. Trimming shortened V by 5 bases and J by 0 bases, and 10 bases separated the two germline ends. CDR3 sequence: CASSATYSNYGYTF. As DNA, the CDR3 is TGTGCCAGCAGTGCGACCTATTCTAACTATGGCTACACCTTC.

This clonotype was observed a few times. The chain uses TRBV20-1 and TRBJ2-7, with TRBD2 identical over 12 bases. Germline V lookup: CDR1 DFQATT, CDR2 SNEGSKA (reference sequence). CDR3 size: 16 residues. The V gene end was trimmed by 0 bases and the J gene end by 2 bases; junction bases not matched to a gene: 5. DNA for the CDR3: TGCAGTGCTAGAGATACTAGCGGGGGGAGACCCTACGAGCAGTACTTC. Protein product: CSARDTSGGRPYEQYF.

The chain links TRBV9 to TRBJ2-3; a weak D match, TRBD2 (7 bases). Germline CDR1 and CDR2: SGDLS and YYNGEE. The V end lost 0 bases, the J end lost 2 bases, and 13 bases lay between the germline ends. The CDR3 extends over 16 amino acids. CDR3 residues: CASSVGRGANTDTQYF. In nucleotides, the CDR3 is TGTGCCAGCAGCGTAGGCCGGGGGGCGAACACAGATACGCAGTATTTT.

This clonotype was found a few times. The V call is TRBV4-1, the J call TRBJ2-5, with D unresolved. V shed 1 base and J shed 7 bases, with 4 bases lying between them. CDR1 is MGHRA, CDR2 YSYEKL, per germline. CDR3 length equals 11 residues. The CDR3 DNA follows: TGCGCCAGCAGCCAAGGGGTGACCCAGTACTTC. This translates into CASSQGVTQYF.

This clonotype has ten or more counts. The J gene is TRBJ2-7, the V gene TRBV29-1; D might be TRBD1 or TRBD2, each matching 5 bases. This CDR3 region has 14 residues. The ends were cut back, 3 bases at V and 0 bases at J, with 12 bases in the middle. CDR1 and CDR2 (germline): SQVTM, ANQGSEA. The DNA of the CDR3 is TGCAGCGTTGAGACCAGGGACCACTCCTACGAGCAGTACTTC. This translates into CSVETRDHSYEQYF.

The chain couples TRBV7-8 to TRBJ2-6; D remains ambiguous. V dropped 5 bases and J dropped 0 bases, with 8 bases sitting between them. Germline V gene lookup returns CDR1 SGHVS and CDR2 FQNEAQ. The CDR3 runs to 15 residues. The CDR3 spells CASSPSYSGANVLTF. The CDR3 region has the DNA TGTGCCAGCAGCCCCTCGTACTCTGGGGCCAACGTCCTGACTTTC.

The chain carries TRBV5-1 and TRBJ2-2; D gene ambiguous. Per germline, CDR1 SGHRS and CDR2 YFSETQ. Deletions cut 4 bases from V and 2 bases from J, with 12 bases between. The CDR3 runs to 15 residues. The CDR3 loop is CASSPRTRNTGELFF. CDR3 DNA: TGCGCCAGCAGCCCCCGGACCAGAAACACCGGGGAGCTGTTTTTT.

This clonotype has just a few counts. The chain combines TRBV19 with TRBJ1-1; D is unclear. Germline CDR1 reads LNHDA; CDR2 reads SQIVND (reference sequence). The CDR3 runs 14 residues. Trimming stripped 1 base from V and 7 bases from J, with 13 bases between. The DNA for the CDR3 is TGTGCCAGTAGTATAGGCCCCTACCGGAATGAAGCTTTCTTT. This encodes CASSIGPYRNEAFF.

CDR3 in amino acids: CSAHGGNTEAFF. The CDR3 nucleotides read TGCAGTGCCCATGGGGGTAACACTGAAGCTTTCTTT. This chain links TRBV20-1 with TRBJ1-1; possible D gene TRBD1, 5 bases. V lost 6 bases and J 2 bases, leaving 10 bases between the germline ends. The CDR3 spans 12 residues. CDR1 is DFQATT, CDR2 SNEGSKA, per germline (reference sequence).

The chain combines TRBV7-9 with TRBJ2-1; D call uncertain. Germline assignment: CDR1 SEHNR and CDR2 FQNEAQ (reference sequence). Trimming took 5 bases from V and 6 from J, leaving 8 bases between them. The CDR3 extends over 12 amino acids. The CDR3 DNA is TGTGCCAGCAGCCACGGACCCAATGAGCAGTTCTTC. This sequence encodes CASSHGPNEQFF.

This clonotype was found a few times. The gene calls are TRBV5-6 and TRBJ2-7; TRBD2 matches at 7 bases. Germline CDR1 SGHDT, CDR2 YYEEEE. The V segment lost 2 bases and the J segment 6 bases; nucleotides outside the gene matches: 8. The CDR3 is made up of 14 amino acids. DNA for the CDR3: TGTGCCAGCAGCTTAGATAGGGAGGGCCGCGAGCAGTACTTC. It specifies CASSLDREGREQYF.

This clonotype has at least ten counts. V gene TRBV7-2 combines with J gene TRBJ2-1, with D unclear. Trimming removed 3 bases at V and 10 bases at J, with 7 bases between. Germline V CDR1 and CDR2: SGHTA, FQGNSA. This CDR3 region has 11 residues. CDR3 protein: CASSFAIEQFF. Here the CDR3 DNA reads TGTGCCAGCAGCTTCGCAATCGAGCAGTTCTTC.

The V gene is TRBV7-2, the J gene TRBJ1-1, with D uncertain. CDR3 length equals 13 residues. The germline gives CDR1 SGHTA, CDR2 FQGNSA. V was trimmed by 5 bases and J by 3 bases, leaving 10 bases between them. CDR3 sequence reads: CASSAQRDTEAFF. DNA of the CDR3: TGTGCCAGCAGCGCACAGAGGGACACTGAAGCTTTCTTT.

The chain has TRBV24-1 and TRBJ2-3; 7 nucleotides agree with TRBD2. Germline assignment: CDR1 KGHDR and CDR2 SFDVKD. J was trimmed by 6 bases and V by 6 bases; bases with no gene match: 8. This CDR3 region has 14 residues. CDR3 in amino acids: CATSPAGRLDTQYF. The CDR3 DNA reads TGTGCCACCAGTCCAGCGGGGCGGTTGGATACGCAGTATTTT.

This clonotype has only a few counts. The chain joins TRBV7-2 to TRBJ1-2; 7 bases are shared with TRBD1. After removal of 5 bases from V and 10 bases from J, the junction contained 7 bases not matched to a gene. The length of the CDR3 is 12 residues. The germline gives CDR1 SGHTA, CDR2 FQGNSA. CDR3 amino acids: CASSPSDRIYTF. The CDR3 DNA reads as TGTGCCAGCAGCCCCTCGGACAGGATCTACACCTTC.

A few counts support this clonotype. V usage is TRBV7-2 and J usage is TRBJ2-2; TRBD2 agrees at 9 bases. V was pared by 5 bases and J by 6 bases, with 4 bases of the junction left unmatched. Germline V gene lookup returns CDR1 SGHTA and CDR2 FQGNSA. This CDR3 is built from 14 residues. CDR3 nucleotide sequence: TGTGCCAGCAGCCTCGTAGCGGGGGCCGGGGAGCTGTTTTTT. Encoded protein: CASSLVAGAGELFF.

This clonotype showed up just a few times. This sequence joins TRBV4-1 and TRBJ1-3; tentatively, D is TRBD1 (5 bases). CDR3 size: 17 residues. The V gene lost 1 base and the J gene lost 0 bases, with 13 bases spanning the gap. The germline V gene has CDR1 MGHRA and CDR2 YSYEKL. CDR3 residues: CASSQVGPERSGNTIYF. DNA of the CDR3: TGCGCCAGCAGCCAAGTGGGGCCCGAACGCTCTGGAAACACCATATATTTT.

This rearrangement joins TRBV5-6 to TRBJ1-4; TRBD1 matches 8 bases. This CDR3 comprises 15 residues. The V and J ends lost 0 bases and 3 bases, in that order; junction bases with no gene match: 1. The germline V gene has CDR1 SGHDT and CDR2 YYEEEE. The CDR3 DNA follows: TGTGCCAGCAGCTTGGGCAGGGGGCCTAATGAAAAACTGTTTTTT. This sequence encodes CASSLGRGPNEKLFF.

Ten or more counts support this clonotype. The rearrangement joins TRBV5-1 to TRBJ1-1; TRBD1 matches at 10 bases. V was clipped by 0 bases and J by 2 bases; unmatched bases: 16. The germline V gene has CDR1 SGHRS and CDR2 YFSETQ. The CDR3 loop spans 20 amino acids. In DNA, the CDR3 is TGCGCCAGCAGCTTGGGTCGACAGGGGGCTACGAGATTTTATAACACTGAAGCTTTCTTT. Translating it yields CASSLGRQGATRFYNTEAFF.